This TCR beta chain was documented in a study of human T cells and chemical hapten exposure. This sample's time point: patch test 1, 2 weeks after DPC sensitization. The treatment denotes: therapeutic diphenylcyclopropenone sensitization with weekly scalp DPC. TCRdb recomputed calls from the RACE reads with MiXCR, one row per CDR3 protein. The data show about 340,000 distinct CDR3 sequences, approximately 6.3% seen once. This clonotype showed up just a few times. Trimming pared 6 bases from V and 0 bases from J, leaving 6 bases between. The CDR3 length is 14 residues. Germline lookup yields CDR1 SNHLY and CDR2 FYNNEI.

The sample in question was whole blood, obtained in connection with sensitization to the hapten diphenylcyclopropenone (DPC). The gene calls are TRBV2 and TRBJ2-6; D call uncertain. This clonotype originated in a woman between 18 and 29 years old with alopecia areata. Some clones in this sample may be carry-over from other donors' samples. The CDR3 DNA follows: TGTGCCAGCAGGCGGACCTCTGGGGCCAACGTCCTGACTTTC. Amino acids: CASRRTSGANVLTF.